This T cell receptor (beta chain) was sequenced for a study of T cells after yellow fever vaccination. A single record per CDR3 protein comes from TCRdb applying MiXCR to the 5' RACE reads. This table holds approximately 90,000 distinct CDR3 sequences, roughly 6% found once. This clonotype was picked up a small number of times. The ends lost 4 bases at V and 3 bases at J; junction bases unmatched: 1. From germline, CDR1 is MGHRA and CDR2 YSYEKL. This CDR3 comprises 13 residues. The clonotype originates from a man younger than 30 who received the YFV17D yellow fever vaccine. Material: CD8+ T cells sorted from PBMCs, obtained 10 days after the yellow fever booster vaccination. The gene calls are TRBV4-1 and TRBJ2-7, with 9 positions matching TRBD2. The CDR3 bases are TGCGCCAGCAGCCCTAGCGGGGTCTACGAGCAGTACTTC. Translated, it gives CASSPSGVYEQYF.